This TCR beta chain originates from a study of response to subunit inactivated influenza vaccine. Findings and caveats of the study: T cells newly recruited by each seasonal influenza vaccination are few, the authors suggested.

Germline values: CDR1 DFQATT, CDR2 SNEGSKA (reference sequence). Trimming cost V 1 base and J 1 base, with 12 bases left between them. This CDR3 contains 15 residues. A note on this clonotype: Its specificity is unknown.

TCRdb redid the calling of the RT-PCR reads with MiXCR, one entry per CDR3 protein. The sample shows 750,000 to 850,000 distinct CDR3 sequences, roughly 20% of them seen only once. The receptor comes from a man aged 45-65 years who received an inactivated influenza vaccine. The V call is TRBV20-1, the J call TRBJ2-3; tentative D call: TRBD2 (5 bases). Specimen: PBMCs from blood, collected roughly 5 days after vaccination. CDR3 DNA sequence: TGCAGTGCTAGAGGGAAAACTAGAGGCACAGATACGCAGTATTTT. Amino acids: CSARGKTRGTDTQYF.